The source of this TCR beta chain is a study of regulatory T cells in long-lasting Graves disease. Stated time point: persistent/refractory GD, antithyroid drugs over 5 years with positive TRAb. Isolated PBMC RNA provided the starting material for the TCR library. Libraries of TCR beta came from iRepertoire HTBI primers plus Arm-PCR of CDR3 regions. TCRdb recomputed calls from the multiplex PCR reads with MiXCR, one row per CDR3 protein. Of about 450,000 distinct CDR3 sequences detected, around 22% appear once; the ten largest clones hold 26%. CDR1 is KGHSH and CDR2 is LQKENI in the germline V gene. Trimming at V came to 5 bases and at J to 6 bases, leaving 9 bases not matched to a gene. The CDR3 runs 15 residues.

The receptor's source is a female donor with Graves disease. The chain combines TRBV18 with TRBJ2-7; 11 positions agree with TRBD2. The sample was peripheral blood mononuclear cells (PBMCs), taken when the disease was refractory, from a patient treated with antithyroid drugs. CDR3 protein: CASSTSTSGSGEQYF. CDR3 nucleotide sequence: TGTGCCAGCTCAACCTCCACTAGCGGGAGCGGCGAGCAGTACTTC.